The 23 T cell receptor beta chains below were found in one sample sequenced in a study of T cell changes during pregnancy in multiple sclerosis. The data were produced by immunoSEQ multiplex PCR, yet TCRdb's version contains in-frame clones alone and is incomplete. The sample comprises 65,000 to 85,000 clones, 70% to 90% of which are singletons, and around 0.9% rests with the top ten. This material consisted of peripheral blood, taken in the first trimester of pregnancy. These receptors all come from a female donor in good health, enrolled as a control in a pregnancy study.

This chain connects TRBV5-1 to TRBJ1-5, with 10 positions matching TRBD1. Germline V gene lookup returns CDR1 SGHRS and CDR2 YFSETQ. V shed 0 bases and J 3 bases; nucleotides not matched to a gene: 3. The CDR3 runs 16 residues. In DNA form, the CDR3 reads TGCGCCAGCAGCTTGGGCGGGACAGGGGACAATCAGCCCCAGCATTTT. Protein sequence: CASSLGGTGDNQPQHF.

The CDR3 DNA reads as TGTGCCAGCACCCTGGGAGGGGGGGCCCCAGAGACCCAGTACTTC. It is translated as CASTLGGGAPETQYF. V gene TRBV7-2 combines with J gene TRBJ2-5; D is possibly TRBD2 (7 bases). There are 15 residues in the CDR3. CDR1 and CDR2 from the germline V gene are SGHTA and FQGNSA. Trimming stripped 7 bases from V and 4 bases from J, with 19 bases between.

V and J are TRBV18 and TRBJ2-3, with 10 bases identical to TRBD2. This CDR3 is 16 amino acids long. V lost 0 bases to trimming and J lost 3 bases; unmatched junction nucleotides: 3. The V gene's germline CDR1 is KGHSH and CDR2 LQKENI. The CDR3 region is CASSPPLAGVTDTQYF. The DNA for the CDR3 is TGTGCCAGCTCACCACCCCTAGCGGGGGTGACAGATACGCAGTATTTT.

The chain uses TRBV6-1 and TRBJ1-2, with 8 positions matching TRBD1. This CDR3 contains 13 residues. V was pared by 1 base and J by 9 bases, with 4 bases of the junction left unmatched. CDR1 MNHNS and CDR2 SASEGT come from the germline V gene. CDR3 amino acids: CASSEGTGWRYTF. The CDR3, as DNA: TGTGCCAGCAGTGAAGGGACAGGGTGGCGCTACACCTTC.

The J gene is TRBJ1-1, the V gene TRBV7-9, with 7 bases lining up with TRBD1. This CDR3 has 14 amino acids. The V gene end was trimmed by 5 bases and the J gene end by 1 base; junction bases not matched to a gene: 4. Germline V gene sequence: CDR1 SEHNR, CDR2 FQNEAQ (reference sequence). As DNA, the CDR3 is TGTGCCAGCAGCCTTCCAGGGGGGAACACTGAAGCTTTCTTT. This codes for CASSLPGGNTEAFF.

The chain carries TRBV7-9 and TRBJ2-7; 12 bases line up with TRBD2. J gave up 4 bases and V 3 bases, and 1 base lay outside the gene matches. The CDR3 runs to 14 residues. The V gene's germline CDR1 is SEHNR and CDR2 FQNEAQ (reference sequence). The CDR3 loop is CASSLTSGRYEQYF. As DNA, the CDR3 is TGTGCCAGCAGCTTGACTAGCGGGAGATACGAGCAGTACTTC.

The chain joins TRBV9 to TRBJ2-1; 14 nucleotides align to TRBD2. Unmatched junction bases numbered 3, after V lost 3 bases and J lost 4 bases. The CDR3 length is 16 residues. Germline values: CDR1 SGDLS, CDR2 YYNGEE. This chain's CDR3 is CASSAGLAGGYNEQFF. The CDR3 coding sequence is TGTGCCAGCAGCGCCGGACTAGCGGGAGGTTACAATGAGCAGTTCTTC.

This chain links TRBV5-1 with TRBJ2-5; TRBD1 is a possible D gene (6 bases). The CDR3 runs 13 residues. Germline CDR1 is SGHRS and CDR2 is YFSETQ. Trimming took 7 bases from V and 3 from J, leaving 13 bases between them. CDR3 in DNA: TGCGCCAGCGCCAGGGGTTTGGAAGAGACCCAGTACTTC. This gives the protein CASARGLEETQYF.

This chain links TRBV27 with TRBJ1-6; 9 bases map to TRBD1. Germline V gene sequence: CDR1 MNHEY, CDR2 SMNVEV (reference sequence). The ends lost 7 bases at V and 1 base at J; junction bases unmatched: 2. The CDR3 is 15 amino acids. The CDR3 is CASKTGGSYNSPLHF. The CDR3 region has the DNA TGTGCCAGCAAGACAGGGGGTTCCTATAATTCACCCCTCCACTTT.

The V gene is TRBV5-1, the J gene TRBJ2-2; no definite D call. The CDR3 has 13 amino acids. Germline loops: CDR1 SGHRS, CDR2 YFSETQ. V lost 4 bases, J lost 7 bases, and 11 bases lay in between. This chain's CDR3 is CASSPAVGGELFF. CDR3 DNA: TGCGCCAGCAGCCCGGCGGTGGGCGGGGAGCTGTTTTTT.

This chain connects TRBV6-1 to TRBJ2-1; 9 nucleotides line up with TRBD1. Looked up from germline, CDR1 is MNHNS and CDR2 is SASEGT. Germline trimming cut 5 bases from V and 4 bases from J; bases unmatched to any gene: 6. This CDR3 is built from 15 residues. The CDR3 nucleotides read TGTGCCAGCAGTCCTCGGGACAGGGCGTACAATGAGCAGTTCTTC. Amino acids: CASSPRDRAYNEQFF.

This chain links TRBV10-3 with TRBJ2-7, with D perhaps TRBD1 (6 bases). Trimming removed 10 bases at V and 2 bases at J, with 9 bases between. The CDR3 runs to 11 residues. Germline CDR1 and CDR2: ENHRY and SYGVKD. CDR3 region: CATGQTYEQYF. Here the CDR3 DNA reads TGTGCCACAGGACAGACCTACGAGCAGTACTTC.

The V and J genes are TRBV7-7 and TRBJ2-3; perhaps TRBD1 as D (5 bases). Germline values: CDR1 SSHAT, CDR2 FNYEAQ (reference sequence). V was pared by 6 bases and J by 1 base, with 8 bases between. The CDR3 is made up of 13 amino acids. CDR3 region: CASSPTGTDTQYF. The CDR3 coding sequence is TGTGCCAGCAGTCCGACAGGCACAGATACGCAGTATTTT.

The chain couples TRBV6-1 to TRBJ2-7, with a weak D call TRBD1 (5 bases). The CDR3 is 14 amino acids. Trimming stripped 0 bases from V and 3 bases from J, with 9 bases between. The germline gives CDR1 MNHNS, CDR2 SASEGT. CDR3 region: CASSEAGDGYEQYF. CDR3 in DNA: TGTGCCAGCAGTGAAGCAGGGGATGGCTACGAGCAGTACTTC.

The rearrangement uses TRBV7-2 and TRBJ1-1, with TRBD1 matching over 7 bases. The V gene's germline CDR1 is SGHTA and CDR2 FQGNSA. This CDR3 contains 13 residues. Trimming took 5 bases from V and 6 from J; bases not matched to a gene: 6. CDR3 bases: TGTGCCAGCAGCCGAGGGGGCCTCTCTGAAGCTTTCTTT. Its translation is CASSRGGLSEAFF. The whole variable domain, remainder taken from reference TRBV7-2 and TRBJ1-1, is GAGVSQSPSNKVTEKGKDVELRCDPISGHTALYWYRQSLGQGLEFLIYFQGNSAPDKSGLPSDRFSAERTGGSVSTLTIQRTQQEDSAVYLCASSRGGLSEAFFGQGTRLTVV.

This sequence joins TRBV30 and TRBJ2-1; D is perhaps TRBD1 (6 bases). V gave up 0 bases and J gave up 12 bases, with 15 bases separating them. Germline V CDR1 and CDR2: GTSNPN, SVGIG (reference sequence). This CDR3 is 13 amino acids long. The CDR3 reads CAWSVETQGGQFF. The CDR3 coding sequence is TGTGCCTGGAGTGTAGAGACCCAAGGGGGGCAGTTCTTC. Complete variable domain (other parts from reference TRBV30 and TRBJ2-1): SQTIHQWPATLVQPVGSPLSLECTVEGTSNPNLYWYRQAAGRGLQLLFYSVGIGQISSEVPQNLSASRPQDRQFILSSKKLLLSDSGFYLCAWSVETQGGQFFGPGTRLTVL.

The chain combines TRBV5-6 with TRBJ1-4; 8 bases line up with TRBD1. Germline V gene data show CDR1 as SGHDT and CDR2 as YYEEEE. This CDR3 has 16 amino acids. V lost 1 base, J lost 6 bases, and 8 bases stayed unmatched. The CDR3 region has the DNA TGTGCCAGCAGCTTGTTGTTGTCACAGGGGGATGAAAAACTGTTTTTT. This translates into CASSLLLSQGDEKLFF. The entire variable domain, with the rest obtained from reference TRBV5-6 and TRBJ1-4, is as follows: DAGVTQSPTHLIKTRGQQVTLRCSPKSGHDTVSWYQQALGQGPQFIFQYYEEEERQRGNFPDRFSGHQFPNYSSELNVNALLLGDSALYLCASSLLLSQGDEKLFFGSGTQLSVL.

The chain joins TRBV6-5 to TRBJ1-2, with no clear D. The ends were cut back, 9 bases at V and 4 bases at J, with 21 bases in the middle. The CDR3 has 15 residues. CDR1 and CDR2 from the germline V gene are MNHEY and SVGAGI. CDR3 nucleotide sequence: TGTGCCAGTAAGCCGCGGGCCGACGCTATCTATGGCTACACCTTC. Protein product: CASKPRADAIYGYTF.

Here the CDR3 DNA reads TGTGCCAGCAGCCGTCGCTCCGGGAACTACGAGCAGTACTTC. Protein sequence: CASSRRSGNYEQYF. V gene TRBV5-6 combines with J gene TRBJ2-7; perhaps TRBD2 as D (5 bases). V lost 4 bases and J 3 bases, leaving 14 bases between the germline ends. The CDR3 is made up of 14 amino acids. Germline V gene sequence: CDR1 SGHDT, CDR2 YYEEEE. The entire variable domain, with the rest obtained from reference TRBV5-6 and TRBJ2-7, is as follows: DAGVTQSPTHLIKTRGQQVTLRCSPKSGHDTVSWYQQALGQGPQFIFQYYEEEERQRGNFPDRFSGHQFPNYSSELNVNALLLGDSALYLCASSRRSGNYEQYFGPGTRLTVT.

V is TRBV4-1 and J is TRBJ1-3; no clear D gene. V lost 3 bases to trimming and J lost 0 bases, with 12 bases between them. The CDR3 has 16 amino acids. Germline CDR1 MGHRA, CDR2 YSYEKL. The CDR3 loop is CASSQTKQVSGNTIYF. The CDR3 bases are TGCGCCAGCAGCCAGACAAAACAAGTCTCTGGAAACACCATATATTTT.

The V and J genes are TRBV28 and TRBJ1-6, with a tentative D call TRBD1 (6 bases). V was pared by 3 bases and J by 10 bases, with 10 bases between. This CDR3 has 13 amino acids. CDR1 is MDHEN and CDR2 is SYDVKM in the germline V gene. This chain's CDR3 is CASSFYRDSPLHF. The CDR3 nucleotides read TGTGCCAGCAGTTTCTACAGGGACTCACCCCTCCACTTT.

J is TRBJ2-5 and V is TRBV6-6, with 7 bases matching TRBD1. The CDR3 loop spans 13 amino acids. CDR1 is MNHNY, CDR2 SVGAGI, per germline (reference sequence). V shed 6 bases and J 7 bases; nucleotides not matched to a gene: 8. Here the CDR3 DNA reads TGTGCCAGCAGCGGACAGGTCCCGGGGACCCAGTACTTC. Encoded protein: CASSGQVPGTQYF.

The chain has TRBV7-9 and TRBJ2-7; TRBD2 matches 9 bases. The CDR3 covers 18 residues. The germline V gene has CDR1 SEHNR and CDR2 FQNEAQ (reference sequence). V shed 1 base, J shed 0 bases, and the junction held 10 bases outside the gene matches. This CDR3 is CASSLDRLVAGASYEQYF. The CDR3 nucleotides read TGTGCCAGCAGCTTAGATAGGTTGGTAGCGGGGGCCTCCTACGAGCAGTACTTC.